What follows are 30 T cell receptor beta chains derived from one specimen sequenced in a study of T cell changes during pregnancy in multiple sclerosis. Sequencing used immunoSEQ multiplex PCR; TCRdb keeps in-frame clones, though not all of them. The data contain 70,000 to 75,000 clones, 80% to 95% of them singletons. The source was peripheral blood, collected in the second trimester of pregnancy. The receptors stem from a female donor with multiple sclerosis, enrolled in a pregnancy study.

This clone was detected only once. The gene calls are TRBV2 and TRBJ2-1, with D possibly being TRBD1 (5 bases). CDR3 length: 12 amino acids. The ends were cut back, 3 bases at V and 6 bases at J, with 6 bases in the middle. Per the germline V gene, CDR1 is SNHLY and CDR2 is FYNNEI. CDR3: CASSDRGNEQFF. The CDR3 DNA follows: TGTGCCAGCAGTGATAGGGGCAATGAGCAGTTCTTC.

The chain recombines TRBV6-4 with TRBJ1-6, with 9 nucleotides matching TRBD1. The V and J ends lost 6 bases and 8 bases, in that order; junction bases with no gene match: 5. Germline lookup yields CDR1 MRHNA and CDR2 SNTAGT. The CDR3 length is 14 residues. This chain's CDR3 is CASRIRQGDSPLHF. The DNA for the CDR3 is TGTGCCAGCAGAATTCGACAGGGGGATTCACCCCTCCACTTT.

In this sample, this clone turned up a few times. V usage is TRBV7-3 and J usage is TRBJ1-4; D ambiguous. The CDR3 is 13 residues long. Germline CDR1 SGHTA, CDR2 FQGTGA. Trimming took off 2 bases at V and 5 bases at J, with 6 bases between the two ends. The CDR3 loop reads CASSLYQNEKLFF. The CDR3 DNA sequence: TGTGCCAGCAGCTTATACCAGAATGAAAAACTGTTTTTT.

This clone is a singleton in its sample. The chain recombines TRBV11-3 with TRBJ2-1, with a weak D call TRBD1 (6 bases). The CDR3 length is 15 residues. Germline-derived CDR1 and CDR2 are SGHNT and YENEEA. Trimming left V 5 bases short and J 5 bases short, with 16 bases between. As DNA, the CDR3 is TGTGCCAGCAGCCCGAAACAGGGAAATCACAATGAGCAGTTCTTC. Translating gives CASSPKQGNHNEQFF.

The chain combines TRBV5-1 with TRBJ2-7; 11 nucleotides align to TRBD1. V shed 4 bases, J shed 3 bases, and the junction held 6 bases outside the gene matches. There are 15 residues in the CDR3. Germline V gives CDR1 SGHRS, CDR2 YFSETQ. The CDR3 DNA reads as TGCGCCAGCAGCATAGGACAGGGGGCTTACTACGAGCAGTACTTC. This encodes CASSIGQGAYYEQYF.

As DNA, the CDR3 is TGTGCCAGTAGTAGGAGGGCAGACCTCAGGGAGACCCAGTACTTC. This sequence encodes CASSRRADLRETQYF. The rearrangement links TRBV19 to TRBJ2-5, with D tentatively TRBD2 (6 bases). The germline gives CDR1 LNHDA, CDR2 SQIVND (reference sequence). The CDR3 extends over 15 amino acids. Trimming removed 4 bases from V and 5 bases from J, with 17 bases in between.

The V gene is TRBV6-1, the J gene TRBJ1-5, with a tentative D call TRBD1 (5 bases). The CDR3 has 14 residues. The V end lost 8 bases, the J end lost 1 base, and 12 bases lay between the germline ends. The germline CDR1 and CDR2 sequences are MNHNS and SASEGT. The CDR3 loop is CASVQGSSNQPQHF. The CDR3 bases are TGTGCCAGCGTCCAGGGTTCGAGCAATCAGCCCCAGCATTTT.

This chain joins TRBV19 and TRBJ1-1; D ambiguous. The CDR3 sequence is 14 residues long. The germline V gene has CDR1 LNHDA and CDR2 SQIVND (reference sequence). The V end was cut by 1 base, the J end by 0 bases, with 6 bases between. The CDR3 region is CASSIVGVNTEAFF. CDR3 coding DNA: TGTGCCAGTAGTATAGTGGGAGTGAACACTGAAGCTTTCTTT. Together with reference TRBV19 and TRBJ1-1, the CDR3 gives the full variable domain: DGGITQSPKYLFRKEGQNVTLSCEQNLNHDAMYWYRQDPGQGLRLIYYSQIVNDFQKGDIAEGYSVSREKKESFPLTVTSAQKNPTAFYLCASSIVGVNTEAFFGQGTRLTVV.

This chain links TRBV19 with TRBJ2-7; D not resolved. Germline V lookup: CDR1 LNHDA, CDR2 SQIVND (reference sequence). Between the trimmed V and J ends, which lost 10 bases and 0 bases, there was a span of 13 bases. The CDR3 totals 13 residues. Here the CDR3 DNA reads TGTGCCACGAAATTGACTGGCTCCTACGAGCAGTACTTC. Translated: CATKLTGSYEQYF. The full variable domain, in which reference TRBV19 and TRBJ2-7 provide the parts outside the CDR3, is DGGITQSPKYLFRKEGQNVTLSCEQNLNHDAMYWYRQDPGQGLRLIYYSQIVNDFQKGDIAEGYSVSREKKESFPLTVTSAQKNPTAFYLCATKLTGSYEQYFGPGTRLTVT.

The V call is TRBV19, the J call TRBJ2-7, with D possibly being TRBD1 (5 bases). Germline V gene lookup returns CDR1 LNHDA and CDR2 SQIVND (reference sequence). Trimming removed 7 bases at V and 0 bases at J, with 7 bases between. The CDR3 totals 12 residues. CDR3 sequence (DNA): TGTGCCAGTACTCAGGGCTCCTACGAGCAGTACTTC. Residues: CASTQGSYEQYF.

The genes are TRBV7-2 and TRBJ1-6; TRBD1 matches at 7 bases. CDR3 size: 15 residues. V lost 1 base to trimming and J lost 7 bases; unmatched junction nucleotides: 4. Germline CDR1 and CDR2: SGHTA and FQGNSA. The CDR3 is CASSLGDRENSPLHF. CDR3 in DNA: TGTGCCAGCAGCTTAGGAGACAGGGAAAATTCACCCCTCCACTTT.

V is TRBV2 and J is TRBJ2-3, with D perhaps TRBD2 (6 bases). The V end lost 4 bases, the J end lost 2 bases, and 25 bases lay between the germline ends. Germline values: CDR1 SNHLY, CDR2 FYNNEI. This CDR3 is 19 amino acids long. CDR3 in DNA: TGTGCCAGCAGTGTCAGGAGGGCCGGGGCCCCCACTTCCACAGATACGCAGTATTTT. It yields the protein CASSVRRAGAPTSTDTQYF.

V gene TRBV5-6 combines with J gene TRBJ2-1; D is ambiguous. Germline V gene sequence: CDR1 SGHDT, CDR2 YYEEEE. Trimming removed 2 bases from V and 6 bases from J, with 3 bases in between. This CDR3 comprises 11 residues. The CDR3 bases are TGTGCCAGCAGCTTCAGCAATGAGCAGTTCTTC. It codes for CASSFSNEQFF.

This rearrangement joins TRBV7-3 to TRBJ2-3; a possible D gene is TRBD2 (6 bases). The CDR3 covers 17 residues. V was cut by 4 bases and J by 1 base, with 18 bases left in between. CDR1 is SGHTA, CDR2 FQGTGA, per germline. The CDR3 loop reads CASSSRWAGRRTDTQYF. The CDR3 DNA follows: TGTGCCAGCAGCTCACGCTGGGCGGGAAGGCGCACAGATACGCAGTATTTT.

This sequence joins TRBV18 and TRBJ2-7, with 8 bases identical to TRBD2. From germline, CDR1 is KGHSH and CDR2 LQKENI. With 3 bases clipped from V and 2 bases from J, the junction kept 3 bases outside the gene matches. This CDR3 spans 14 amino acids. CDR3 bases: TGTGCCAGCTCACCGAGCGGGAGTCCCTACGAGCAGTACTTC. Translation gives CASSPSGSPYEQYF.

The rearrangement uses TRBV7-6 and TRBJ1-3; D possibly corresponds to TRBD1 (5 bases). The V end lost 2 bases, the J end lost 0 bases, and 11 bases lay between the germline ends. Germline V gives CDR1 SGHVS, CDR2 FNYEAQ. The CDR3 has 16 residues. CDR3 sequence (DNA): TGTGCCAGCAGCTTATCCCGCCAGGGCTCTGGAAACACCATATATTTT. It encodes CASSLSRQGSGNTIYF.

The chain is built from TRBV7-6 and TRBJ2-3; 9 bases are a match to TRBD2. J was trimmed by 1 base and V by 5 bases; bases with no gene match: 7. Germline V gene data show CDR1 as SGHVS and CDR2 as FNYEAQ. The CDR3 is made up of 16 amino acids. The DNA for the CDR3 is TGTGCCAGCAGCGCGACGACTAGCGGAGGCACAGATACGCAGTATTTT. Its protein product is CASSATTSGGTDTQYF.

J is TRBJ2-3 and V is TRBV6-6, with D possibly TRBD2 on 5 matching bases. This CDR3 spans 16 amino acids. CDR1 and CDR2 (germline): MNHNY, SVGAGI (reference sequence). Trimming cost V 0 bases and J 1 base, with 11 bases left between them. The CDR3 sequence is CASSYSPGFGTDTQYF. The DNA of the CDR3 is TGTGCCAGCAGTTACTCCCCGGGATTCGGCACAGATACGCAGTATTTT.

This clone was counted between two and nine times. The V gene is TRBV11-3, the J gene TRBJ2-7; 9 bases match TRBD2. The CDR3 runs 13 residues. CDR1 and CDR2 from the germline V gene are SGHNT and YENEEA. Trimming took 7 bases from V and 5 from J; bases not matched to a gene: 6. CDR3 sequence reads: CASTKSGGHEQYF. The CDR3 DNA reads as TGTGCCAGCACGAAGAGCGGGGGGCACGAGCAGTACTTC.

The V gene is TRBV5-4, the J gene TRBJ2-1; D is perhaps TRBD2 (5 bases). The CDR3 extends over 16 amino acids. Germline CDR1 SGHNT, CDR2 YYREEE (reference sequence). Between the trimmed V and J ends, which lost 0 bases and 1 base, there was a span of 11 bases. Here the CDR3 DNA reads TGTGCCAGCAGCTTGGTCCCCACGGGGTCCTACAATGAGCAGTTCTTC. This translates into CASSLVPTGSYNEQFF.

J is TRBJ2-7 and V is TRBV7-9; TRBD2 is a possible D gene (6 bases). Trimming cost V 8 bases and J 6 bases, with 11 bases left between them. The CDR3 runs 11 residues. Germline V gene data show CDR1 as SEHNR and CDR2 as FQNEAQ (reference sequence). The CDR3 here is CASGTQSEQYF. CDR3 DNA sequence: TGTGCCAGCGGGACTCAGAGCGAGCAGTACTTC.

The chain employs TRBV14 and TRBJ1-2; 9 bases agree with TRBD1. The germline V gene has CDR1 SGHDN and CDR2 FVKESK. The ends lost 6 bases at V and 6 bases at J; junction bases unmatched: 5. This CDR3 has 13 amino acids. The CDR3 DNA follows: TGTGCCAGCAGACTTACAGGGGGCCATGGCTACACCTTC. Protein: CASRLTGGHGYTF.

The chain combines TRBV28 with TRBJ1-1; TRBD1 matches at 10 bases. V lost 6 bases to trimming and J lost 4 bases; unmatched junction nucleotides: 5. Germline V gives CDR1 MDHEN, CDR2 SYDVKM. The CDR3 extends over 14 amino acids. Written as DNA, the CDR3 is TGTGCCAGCAGCAGGACAGGGGGTACCACTGAAGCTTTCTTT. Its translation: CASSRTGGTTEAFF.

The CDR3 DNA follows: TGTGCCAGCAGCTTAGCGGGGGGGACCGAGCAGTACTTC. Its protein is CASSLAGGTEQYF. The chain couples TRBV7-6 to TRBJ2-7, with 7 bases aligning to TRBD2. Germline V gives CDR1 SGHVS, CDR2 FNYEAQ. The CDR3 spans 13 residues. J was trimmed by 6 bases and V by 0 bases; bases with no gene match: 2.

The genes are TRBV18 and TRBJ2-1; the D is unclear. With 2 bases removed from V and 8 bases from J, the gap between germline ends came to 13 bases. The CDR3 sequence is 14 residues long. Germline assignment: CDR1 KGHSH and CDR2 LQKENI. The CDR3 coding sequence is TGTGCCAGCTCACCATCAAGCGCCGCGGATGAGCAGTTCTTC. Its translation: CASSPSSAADEQFF.

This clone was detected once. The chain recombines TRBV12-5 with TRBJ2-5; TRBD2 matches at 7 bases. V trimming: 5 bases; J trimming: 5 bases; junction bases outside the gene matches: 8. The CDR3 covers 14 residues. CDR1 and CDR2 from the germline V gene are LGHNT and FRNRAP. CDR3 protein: CASGSGDEGETQYF. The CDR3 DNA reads TGTGCTAGTGGTAGCGGGGATGAAGGGGAGACCCAGTACTTC.

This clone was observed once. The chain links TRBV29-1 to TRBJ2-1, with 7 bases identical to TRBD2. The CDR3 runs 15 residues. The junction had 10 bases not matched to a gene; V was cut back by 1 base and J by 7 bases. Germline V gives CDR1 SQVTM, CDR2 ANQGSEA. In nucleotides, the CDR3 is TGCAGCGTTGAAGGTCTTGAGCGGGACCCTAATGAGCAGTTCTTC. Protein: CSVEGLERDPNEQFF.

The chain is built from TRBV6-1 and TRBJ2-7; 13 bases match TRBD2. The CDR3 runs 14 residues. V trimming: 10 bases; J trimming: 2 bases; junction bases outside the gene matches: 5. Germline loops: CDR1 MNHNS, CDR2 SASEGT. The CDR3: CATQLAGGTYEQYF. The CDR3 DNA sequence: TGTGCCACCCAACTAGCGGGAGGGACCTACGAGCAGTACTTC.

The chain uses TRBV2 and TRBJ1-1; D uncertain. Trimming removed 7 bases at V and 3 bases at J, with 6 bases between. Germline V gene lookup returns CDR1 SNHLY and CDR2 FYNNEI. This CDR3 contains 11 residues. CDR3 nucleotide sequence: TGTGCCAGCACTTTCCACACTGAAGCTTTCTTT. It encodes CASTFHTEAFF.

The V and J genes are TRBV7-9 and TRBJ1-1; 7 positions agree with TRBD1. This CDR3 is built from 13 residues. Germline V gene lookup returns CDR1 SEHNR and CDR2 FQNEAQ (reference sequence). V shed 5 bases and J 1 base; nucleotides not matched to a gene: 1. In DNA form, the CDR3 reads TGTGCCAGCAGCCCAGGGGGGAACACTGAAGCTTTCTTT. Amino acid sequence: CASSPGGNTEAFF.